A single sample is the source of the 10 T cell receptor beta chains below, sequenced in a study of spatial heterogeneity in lung cancer. Documented time point: sample taken at primary tumor resection. Unsorted tumor, nontumor lung tissue or cryopreserved PBMC supplied the whole RNA. Each CDR3 protein gets one entry after TCRdb re-called the 5' RACE reads with MiXCR. The table lists 30,000 to 45,000 distinct CDR3 sequences, roughly 7.4% of them singletons. This specimen consisted of PBMCs, obtained at surgery. These receptors were collected from a male donor with early-stage non-small cell lung cancer.

This clonotype has just a few counts. V and J are TRBV27 and TRBJ2-6, with 10 bases fitting TRBD1. J gave up 0 bases and V 5 bases, and 1 base lay outside the gene matches. Germline-derived CDR1 and CDR2 are MNHEY and SMNVEV (reference sequence). This CDR3 has 16 residues. The CDR3: CASSRQGASGANVLTF. The CDR3 DNA follows: TGTGCCAGCAGTCGACAGGGGGCCTCTGGGGCCAACGTCCTGACTTTC.

This clonotype came up many times. The V gene is TRBV6-2 or TRBV6-3, the J gene TRBJ2-1; TRBD2 aligns across 9 bases. Germline CDR1 reads MNHEY; CDR2 reads SVGEGT. Trimming took 8 bases from V and 8 from J; bases not matched to a gene: 13. This CDR3 contains 15 residues. The CDR3 here is CASYPGLAGTDEQFF. DNA of the CDR3: TGTGCCAGCTACCCCGGGCTAGCGGGAACAGATGAGCAGTTCTTC.

This clonotype was seen many times. V and J are TRBV20-1 and TRBJ2-1, with a weak D call TRBD1 (6 bases). Germline V gene data show CDR1 as DFQATT and CDR2 as SNEGSKA (reference sequence). The CDR3 runs 13 residues. The V gene lost 6 bases and the J gene lost 3 bases, with 12 bases spanning the gap. The CDR3 spells CSAMTGDYNEQFF. In DNA, the CDR3 is TGCAGTGCGATGACAGGAGACTACAATGAGCAGTTCTTC.

This clonotype has more than one count but fewer than ten. The V call is TRBV12-3 or TRBV12-4, the J call TRBJ2-7; 11 bases line up with TRBD1. This CDR3 has 14 residues. V lost 5 bases to trimming and J lost 1 base; unmatched junction nucleotides: 1. The CDR3 coding sequence is TGTGCCAGCAGTGGACAGGGGGCATCCTACGAGCAGTACTTC. Its protein product is CASSGQGASYEQYF.

This clonotype was recorded a few times. V and J are TRBV2 and TRBJ2-1; D unclear. Germline V gives CDR1 SNHLY, CDR2 FYNNEI. V gave up 8 bases and J gave up 10 bases, with 18 bases separating them. CDR3 length: 13 residues. The CDR3 loop reads CASYNKEINEQFF. The CDR3 DNA reads as TGTGCCAGCTATAACAAGGAGATAAACGAGCAGTTCTTC.

This clonotype appeared a few times. The gene calls are TRBV11-3 and TRBJ2-5, with D possibly TRBD2 on 6 matching bases. There are 16 residues in the CDR3. CDR1 is SGHNT and CDR2 is YENEEA in the germline V gene. The V gene lost 0 bases and the J gene lost 7 bases, with 18 bases spanning the gap. The CDR3 DNA reads as TGTGCCAGCAGCTTAGATCTCGGCGCGGGATTGGGGACCCAGTACTTC. Encoded protein: CASSLDLGAGLGTQYF. The entire variable domain, with the rest obtained from reference TRBV11-3 and TRBJ2-5, is as follows: EAGVVQSPRYKIIEKKQPVAFWCNPISGHNTLYWYLQNLGQGPELLIRYENEEAVDDSQLPKDRFSAERLKGVDSTLKIQPAELGDSAVYLCASSLDLGAGLGTQYFGPGTRLLVL.

This clonotype appeared a few times. This rearrangement joins TRBV11-2 to TRBJ1-2, with D possibly TRBD1 on 5 matching bases. The germline V gene encodes CDR1 SGHAT and CDR2 FQNNGV. V was trimmed by 3 bases and J by 6 bases, leaving 8 bases between them. This CDR3 spans 12 amino acids. The CDR3 loop reads CASSLQGNGYTF. The CDR3 DNA sequence: TGTGCCAGCAGCTTGCAGGGTAATGGCTACACCTTC. The variable domain in full, completed from reference TRBV11-2 and TRBJ1-2, reads EAGVAQSPRYKIIEKRQSVAFWCNPISGHATLYWYQQILGQGPKLLIQFQNNGVVDDSQLPKDRFSAERLKGVDSTLKIQPAKLEDSAVYLCASSLQGNGYTFGSGTRLTVV.

This clonotype was observed many times. This chain joins TRBV10-3 and TRBJ2-3; 7 bases fit TRBD1. Germline trimming cut 9 bases from V and 0 bases from J; bases unmatched to any gene: 3. Germline loops: CDR1 ENHRY, CDR2 SYGVKD. The CDR3 is 13 residues long. The CDR3 sequence is CAIGTASTDTQYF. The CDR3 nucleotides are TGTGCCATAGGGACAGCTAGCACAGATACGCAGTATTTT.

The chain uses TRBV6-5 and TRBJ1-4, with 11 positions matching TRBD1. CDR3 length equals 18 residues. CDR1 and CDR2 (germline): MNHEY, SVGAGI. The junction had 9 bases not matched to a gene; V was cut back by 6 bases and J by 0 bases. CDR3 loop: CASSRRDRGRTTNEKLFF. The CDR3 bases are TGTGCCAGCAGCAGAAGGGACAGGGGGAGAACAACTAATGAAAAACTGTTTTTT.

This clonotype was seen ten or more times. The chain is built from TRBV6-5 and TRBJ2-7; 7 bases are shared with TRBD1. The ends lost 6 bases at V and 4 bases at J; junction bases unmatched: 12. The CDR3 runs to 15 residues. Germline lookup yields CDR1 MNHEY and CDR2 SVGAGI. Here the CDR3 reads CASSSDRNGPYEQYF. The CDR3 nucleotides are TGTGCCAGCAGCTCGGACAGGAATGGACCTTACGAGCAGTACTTC.